The entry below gives a single TCR beta chain sequence along with its context. TCRdb's table, derived via immunoSEQ multiplex PCR, lists solely in-frame clones and lacks some. The sample lists 100,000 to 150,000 clones; 80% to 90% were seen once. This sample stems from a study of cytotoxic CD8 clonotypes in ibrutinib-treated CLL. Study-wide context: Partial responders around 24, complete 2; about twelve progressed and some 15 stayed in remission by median around 71 months.

The material sequenced was PBMCs, taken after 24 months of ibrutinib treatment. The receptor comes from a human donor with chronic lymphocytic leukemia.

CDR3 sequence (DNA): TGTGCCAGCAGCTTAGGCCCTGTACGGGGACTCTCATACAATGAGCAGTTCTTC. Translation gives CASSLGPVRGLSYNEQFF. The chain employs TRBV13 and TRBJ2-1; maybe TRBD2 (6 bases). Germline V gene data show CDR1 as PRHDT and CDR2 as FYEKMQ (reference sequence). Trimming left V 0 bases short and J 4 bases short, with 19 bases between. The length of the CDR3 is 18 residues.